The rows below give T cell receptor beta chains drawn from one sample of a study of cytomegalovirus exposure and HLA in healthy donors. This table comes from immunoSEQ multiplex PCR, and its TCRdb copy is limited to in-frame clones, with some not included. The table has some 170,000 clones, about 82% seen once. The sample consisted of PBMCs. Source of these receptors: a man between 25 and 39 years old in good health and CMV-seropositive. Both conserved end residues are part of each CDR3. A D gene is named only where the DNA matches it firmly.

J gene: TRBJ2-7
V gene: TRBV27
D gene: TRBD1
CDR3 protein: CASNRQGAGQQYF
CDR3 DNA: TGTGCCAGCAACCGACAGGGGGCAGGTCAGCAGTACTTC

J gene: TRBJ1-5
V gene: TRBV30
D gene: TRBD1
CDR3 protein: CAWADRDAQPQHF
CDR3 DNA: TGTGCCTGGGCCGACAGGGATGCTCAGCCCCAGCATTTT

J gene: TRBJ2-1
V gene: TRBV4-3
D gene: TRBD1
CDR3 protein: CASSQAGGNEQFF
CDR3 DNA: TGCGCCAGCAGCCAAGCAGGGGGCAATGAGCAGTTCTTC

J gene: TRBJ1-3
V gene: TRBV5-4
D gene: NA
CDR3 protein: CASSSGQRPTGNTIYF
CDR3 DNA: TGTGCCAGCAGCTCCGGACAGAGACCCACTGGAAACACCATATATTTT

J gene: TRBJ2-2
V gene: TRBV11-2
D gene: NA
CDR3 protein: CASSFRVGRELFF
CDR3 DNA: TGTGCCAGCAGCTTTCGGGTCGGGAGGGAGCTGTTTTTT

J gene: TRBJ2-1
V gene: TRBV7-8
D gene: TRBD2
CDR3 protein: CASSFPMGGGYNEQFF
CDR3 DNA: TGTGCCAGCAGCTTCCCCATGGGCGGGGGATACAATGAGCAGTTCTTC

J gene: TRBJ1-3
V gene: TRBV7-2
D gene: TRBD1
CDR3 protein: CASSWGTGANTIYF
CDR3 DNA: TGTGCCAGCAGCTGGGGGACAGGGGCGAACACCATATATTTT

J gene: TRBJ1-3
V gene: TRBV9
D gene: TRBD1
CDR3 protein: CASSAETGIGNTIYF
CDR3 DNA: TGTGCCAGCAGCGCCGAGACAGGGATCGGAAACACCATATATTTT

J gene: TRBJ2-2
V gene: TRBV11-2
D gene: TRBD1
CDR3 protein: CASRTRGTNTGELFF
CDR3 DNA: TGTGCCAGCAGGACCAGGGGGACGAACACCGGGGAGCTGTTTTTT

J gene: TRBJ1-6
V gene: TRBV18
D gene: TRBD1
CDR3 protein: CASSPPGTGLNNSPLHF
CDR3 DNA: TGTGCCAGCTCACCACCAGGGACAGGCCTAAATAATTCACCCCTCCACTTT